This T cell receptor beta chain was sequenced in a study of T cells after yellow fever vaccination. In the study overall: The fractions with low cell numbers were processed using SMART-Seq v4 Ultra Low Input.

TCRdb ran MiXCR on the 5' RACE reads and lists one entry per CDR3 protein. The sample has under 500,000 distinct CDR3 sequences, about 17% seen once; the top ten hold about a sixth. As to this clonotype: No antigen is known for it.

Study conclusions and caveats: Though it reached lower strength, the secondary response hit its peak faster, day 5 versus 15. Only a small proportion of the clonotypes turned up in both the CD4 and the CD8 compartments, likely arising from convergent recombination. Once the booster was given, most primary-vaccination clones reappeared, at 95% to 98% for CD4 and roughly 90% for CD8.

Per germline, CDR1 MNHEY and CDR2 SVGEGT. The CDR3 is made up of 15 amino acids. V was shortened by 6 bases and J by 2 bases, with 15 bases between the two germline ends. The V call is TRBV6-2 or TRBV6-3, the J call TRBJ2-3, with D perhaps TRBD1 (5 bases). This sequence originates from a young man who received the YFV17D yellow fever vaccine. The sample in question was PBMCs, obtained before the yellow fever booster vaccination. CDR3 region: CASSLQATNTDTQYF. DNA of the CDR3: TGTGCCAGCAGCTTACAGGCGACCAACACAGATACGCAGTATTTT.